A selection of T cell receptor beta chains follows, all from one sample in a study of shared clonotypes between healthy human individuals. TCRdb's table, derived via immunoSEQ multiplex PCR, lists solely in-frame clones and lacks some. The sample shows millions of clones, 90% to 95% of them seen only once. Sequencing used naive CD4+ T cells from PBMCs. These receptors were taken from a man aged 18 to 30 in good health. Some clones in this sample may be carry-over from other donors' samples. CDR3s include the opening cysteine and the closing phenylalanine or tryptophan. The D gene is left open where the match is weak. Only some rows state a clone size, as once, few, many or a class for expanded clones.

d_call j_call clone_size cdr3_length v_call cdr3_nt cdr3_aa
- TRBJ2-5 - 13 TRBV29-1 TGCAGCGTTTCTCAGGGTCGTGGGGAGACCCAGTACTTC CSVSQGRGETQYF
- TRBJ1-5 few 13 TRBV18 TGTGCCAGCTCACCCCTAAGCAATCAGCCCCAGCATTTT CASSPLSNQPQHF
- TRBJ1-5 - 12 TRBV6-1 TGTGCCAGCAGTGAAGCGCTGGGGAAGGGGCATTTT CASSEALGKGHF
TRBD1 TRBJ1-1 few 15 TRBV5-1 TGCGCCAGCAGCAATCGACAGGGTCGGTACACTGAAGCTTTCTTT CASSNRQGRYTEAFF
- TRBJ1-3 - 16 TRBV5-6 TGTGCCAGCAGCTCGGGCGGCCGATTCTCTGGAAACACCATATATTTT CASSSGGRFSGNTIYF
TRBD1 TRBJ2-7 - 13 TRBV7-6 TGTGCCAGCAGCTTCCGACAGGGGGGCGAGCAGTACTTC CASSFRQGGEQYF
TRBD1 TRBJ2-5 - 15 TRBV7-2 TGTGCCAGCAGCTCCCAGACAGGGGGTACGGAGACCCAGTACTTC CASSSQTGGTETQYF
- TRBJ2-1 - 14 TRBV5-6 TGTGCCAGCAGCACAGGTAGTATCTACAATGAGCAGTTCTTC CASSTGSIYNEQFF
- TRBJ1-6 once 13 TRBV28 TGTGCCAGCAGTCGTACAAGAGGCTCACCCCTCCACTTT CASSRTRGSPLHF
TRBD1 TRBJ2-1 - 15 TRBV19 TGTGCCAGTAGGGAGACAGGGATCGCCTACAATGAGCAGTTCTTC CASRETGIAYNEQFF
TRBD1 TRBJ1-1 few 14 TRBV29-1 TGCAGCGTTAATAAGCTGATTCGGGACAGTGAAGCTTTCTTT CSVNKLIRDSEAFF
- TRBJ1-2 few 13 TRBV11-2 TGTGCCAGCAGCCCAGGTTCAAACTATGGCTACACCTTC CASSPGSNYGYTF
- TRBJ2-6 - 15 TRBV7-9 TGTGCCAGCAGCTATCTAGCAAGTGGGGCCAACGTCCTGACTTTC CASSYLASGANVLTF
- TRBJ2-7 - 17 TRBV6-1 TGTGCCAGCAGTGAGGGCGCGGGGGCGTACGGATTCTACGAGCAGTACTTC CASSEGAGAYGFYEQYF
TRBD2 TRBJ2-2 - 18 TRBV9 TGTGCCAGCAGCGCTACCGGGACTAGCGGGAGGAACACCGGGGAGCTGTTTTTT CASSATGTSGRNTGELFF
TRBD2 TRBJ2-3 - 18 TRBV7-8 TGTGCCAGCAGCTTAGAGGGGCGACGGGGGGGAGTGACAGATACGCAGTATTTT CASSLEGRRGGVTDTQYF
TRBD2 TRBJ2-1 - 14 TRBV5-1 TGCGCCAGCAGCTCCCTAGCGGGAGATGATGAGCAGTTCTTC CASSSLAGDDEQFF
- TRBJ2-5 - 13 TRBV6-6 TGTGCCAGCAGCCGGGACCGCAAAGAGACCCAGTACTTC CASSRDRKETQYF
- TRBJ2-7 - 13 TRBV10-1 TGCGCCAGCAGTGTCGGTCACTCCTACGAGCAGTACTTC CASSVGHSYEQYF
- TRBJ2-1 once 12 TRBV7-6 TGTGCCAGCAGCCACAGGGTTGGTGAGCAGTTCTTC CASSHRVGEQFF
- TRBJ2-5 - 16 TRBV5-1 TGCGCCAGCAGCCGGGGCGGGACTCAGATCCAAGAGACCCAGTACTTC CASSRGGTQIQETQYF
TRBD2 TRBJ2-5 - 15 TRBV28 TGTGCCAGCAGTTCGCGACTAGCGGGAGCAGAGACCCAGTACTTC CASSSRLAGAETQYF
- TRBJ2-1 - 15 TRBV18 TGTGCCAGCTCACCAGGGATCGGGGTCTACAATGAGCAGTTCTTC CASSPGIGVYNEQFF
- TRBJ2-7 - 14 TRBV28 TGTGCCAGCAGGGTAACCAGGGCAACCTACGAGCAGTACTTC CASRVTRATYEQYF
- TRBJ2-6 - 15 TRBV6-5 TGTGCCAGCAGTAAGGGGATTGCCGGGGCCAACGTCCTGACTTTC CASSKGIAGANVLTF
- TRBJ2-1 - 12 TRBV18 TGTGCCAGCTCACCCCCGACGGGAGAGCAGTTCTTC CASSPPTGEQFF
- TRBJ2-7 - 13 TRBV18 TGTGCCAGCTCACCTTCTGGGGGCGACGAGCAGTACTTC CASSPSGGDEQYF
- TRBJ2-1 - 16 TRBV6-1 TGTGCCAGCAGTGAACCGGGCAGACCCCCGAATCATGAGCAGTTCTTC CASSEPGRPPNHEQFF
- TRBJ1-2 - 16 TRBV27 TGTGCCAGCAGTTTTTACCCAAGACAGTTTCCCTATGGCTACACCTTC CASSFYPRQFPYGYTF
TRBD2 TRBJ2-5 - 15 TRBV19 TGTGCCAGTAGTATGAAGCTAGCGGGGGAAGAGACCCAGTACTTC CASSMKLAGEETQYF
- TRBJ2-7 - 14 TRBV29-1 TGCAGCGTTGAGAATACCGGGAAGCCCTACGAGCAGTACTTC CSVENTGKPYEQYF